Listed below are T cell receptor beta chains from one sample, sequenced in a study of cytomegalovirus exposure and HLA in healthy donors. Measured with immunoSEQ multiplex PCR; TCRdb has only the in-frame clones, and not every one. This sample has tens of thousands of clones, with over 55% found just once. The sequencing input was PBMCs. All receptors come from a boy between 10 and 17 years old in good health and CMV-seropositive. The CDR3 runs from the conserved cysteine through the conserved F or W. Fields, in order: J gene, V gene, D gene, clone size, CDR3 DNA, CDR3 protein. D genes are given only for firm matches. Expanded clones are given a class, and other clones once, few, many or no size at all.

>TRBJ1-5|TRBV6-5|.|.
TGTGCCAGCAGTTACAGTAAGGAGATTAATCAGCCCCAGAATTTT
CASSYSKEINQPQNF
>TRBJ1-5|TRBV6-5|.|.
TGTGCCTCCAAAAGGTCAGACTATAGCAATCAGCCCCAGCATTTT
CASKRSDYSNQPQHF
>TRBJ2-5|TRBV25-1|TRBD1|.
TGTGCCAGCAGTGAATTTCTAGGGGGCAGAGAGACCCAGTACTTC
CASSEFLGGRETQYF
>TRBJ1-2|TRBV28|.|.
TGTGCCAGCAGCATAATTAGAGGGGGCTACACCTTC
CASSIIRGGYTF
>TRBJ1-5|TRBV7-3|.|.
TGTGCCAGCAGCTTCAGGGGCGTAAGGAGCAATCAGCCCCAGCATTTT
CASSFRGVRSNQPQHF
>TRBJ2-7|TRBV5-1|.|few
TGCGCCAGCAGCTTGGGGACAGCGAATTACGAGCAGTACTTC
CASSLGTANYEQYF
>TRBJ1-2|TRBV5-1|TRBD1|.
TGCGCCAGCAGTTTCGGACAGGGAGGAGACTACACCTTC
CASSFGQGGDYTF
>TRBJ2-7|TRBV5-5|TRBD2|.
TGTGCCAGCACCGGGACTAGCGGGCTCTACGAGCAGTACTTC
CASTGTSGLYEQYF
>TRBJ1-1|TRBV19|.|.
TGTGCCAGTAGCGATGACCCCCGGGGCACTGAAGCTTTCTTT
CASSDDPRGTEAFF
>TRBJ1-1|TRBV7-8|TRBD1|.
TGTGCCAGCAGACGACAGGGCCACTCCAACGCTTTCTTT
CASRRQGHSNAFF
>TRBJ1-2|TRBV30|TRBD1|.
TGTGCCTGGAGTGCCCTTCGTCGGACAGGGGATGGCTACACCTTC
CAWSALRRTGDGYTF
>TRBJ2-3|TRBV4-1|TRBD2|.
TGCGCCAGCAGCCAAGTCCCGACCCGGGGGGGTACTACAAAGAAAGATACGCAGTATTTT
CASSQVPTRGGTTKKDTQYF
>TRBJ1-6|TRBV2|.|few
TGTGCCAGCAGTGCCCGTCAGGGATTCGGTTCACCCCTCCACTTT
CASSARQGFGSPLHF
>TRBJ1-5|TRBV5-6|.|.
TGTGCCAGCAGCTTGTCGTTGAACGCCTATAGCAATCAGCCCCAGAATTTT
CASSLSLNAYSNQPQNF
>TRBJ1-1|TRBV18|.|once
TGTGCCAGCTCACCACCGGGCAACCTCGAAGCTTTCTTT
CASSPPGNLEAFF
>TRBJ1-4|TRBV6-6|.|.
TGTGCCAGCAGTTTCCAAAGACAGCCCAAGAATGAAAAGCTGTTTTTT
CASSFQRQPKNEKLFF
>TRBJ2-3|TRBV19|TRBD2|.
TGTGCCAGTACCTCCGGGACTAGCGGGGGGGCCTCCGCAGATACGCAGTATTTT
CASTSGTSGGASADTQYF
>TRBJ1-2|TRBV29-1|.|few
TGCAGCGTTGAGCTCAGGGGACCCCCTTACTATGGCTACACCTTC
CSVELRGPPYYGYTF
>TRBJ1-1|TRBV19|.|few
TGTGCCAGTCTCCGGGGATGGGGCACTGAAGCTTTCTTT
CASLRGWGTEAFF
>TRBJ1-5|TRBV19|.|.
TGTGCCAGTAGTGTTGGACAGAGGGGTCAGCCCCAGCATTTT
CASSVGQRGQPQHF
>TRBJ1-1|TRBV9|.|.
TGTGCCAGCAGCGTAGAGGCGGGCATGAACACTGAAGCTTTCTTT
CASSVEAGMNTEAFF
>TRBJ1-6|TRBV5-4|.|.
TGTGCCAGCAGCTTGGCCGTCAGGGAAGGGTTTCGTTCACCCCTCCACTTT
CASSLAVREGFRSPLHF
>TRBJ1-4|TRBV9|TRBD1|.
TGTGCCAGCAGCGGTCCGACCCATACAGGGGGGAGGGAAAAACTGTTTTTT
CASSGPTHTGGREKLFF
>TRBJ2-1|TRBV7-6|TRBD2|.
TGTGCCAGCAGCTTACGTCCGAAACCACTAGCGGGAGGTCCGGACTACAATGAGCAGTTCTTC
CASSLRPKPLAGGPDYNEQFF
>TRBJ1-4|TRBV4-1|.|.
TGCGCCAGCAGCCAAGAGCCGGGACAAATTGAAAAACTGTTTTTT
CASSQEPGQIEKLFF
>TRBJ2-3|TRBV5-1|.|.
TGCGCCAGCAGCTATCACTTCACAGATACGCAGTATTTT
CASSYHFTDTQYF
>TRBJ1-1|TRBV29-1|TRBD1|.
TGCAGCGTTGAAGATGCAGGACAGGGGGCTGAAGCTTTCTTT
CSVEDAGQGAEAFF
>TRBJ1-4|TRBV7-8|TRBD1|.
TGTGCCACCGGACAGGGGGCTGAAAAACTGTTTTTT
CATGQGAEKLFF
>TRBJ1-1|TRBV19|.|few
TGTGCCAGTAGCCACGTTAGGCGGGCTGAAGCTTTCTTT
CASSHVRRAEAFF
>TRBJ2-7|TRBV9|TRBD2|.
TGTGCCAGCAGCGTAACCGGACTAGCGGGGTCCGAGCAGTACTTC
CASSVTGLAGSEQYF
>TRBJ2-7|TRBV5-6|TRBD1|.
TGTGCCAGCAGCCCGGGACCGGACAGGGGAAACTCCTACGAGCAGTACTTC
CASSPGPDRGNSYEQYF